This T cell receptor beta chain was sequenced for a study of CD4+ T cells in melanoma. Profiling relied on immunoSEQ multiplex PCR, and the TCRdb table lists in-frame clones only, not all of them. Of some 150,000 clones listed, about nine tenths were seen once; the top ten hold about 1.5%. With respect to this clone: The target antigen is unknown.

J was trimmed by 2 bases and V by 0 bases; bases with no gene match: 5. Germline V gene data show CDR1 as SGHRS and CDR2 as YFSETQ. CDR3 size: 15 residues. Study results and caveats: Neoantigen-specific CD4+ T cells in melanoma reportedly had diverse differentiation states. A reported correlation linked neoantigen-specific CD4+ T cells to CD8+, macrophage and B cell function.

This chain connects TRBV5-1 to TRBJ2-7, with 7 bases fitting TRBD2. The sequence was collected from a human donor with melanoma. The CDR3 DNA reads TGCGCCAGCAGCTTGGGGGGGGGAAGTCCCTACGAGCAGTACTTC. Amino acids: CASSLGGGSPYEQYF.